These 24 T cell receptor beta chains were sequenced from one sample in a study of blood T cell repertoires in COVID-19. Sequencing was performed with immunoSEQ multiplex PCR; in TCRdb, only in-frame clones are kept and a portion is missing. Of 200,000 to 250,000 clones listed, about 88% are singletons. Sequenced sample: peripheral blood. These TCRs come from a man aged 35 to 55 with active or convalescent COVID-19.

This clone has only one observation. V and J are TRBV5-1 and TRBJ1-5, with TRBD1 identical over 9 bases. CDR1 is SGHRS, CDR2 YFSETQ, per germline. Trimming removed 4 bases from V and 9 bases from J; junction bases left unmatched: 8. This CDR3 has 14 amino acids. CDR3 amino acids: CASSPGQGQGPQHF. The CDR3 DNA is TGCGCCAGCAGCCCGGGACAGGGACAAGGGCCCCAGCATTTT.

CDR3 in amino acids: CASSIGGQGVDTQYF. CDR3 in DNA: TGTGCCAGTAGTATTGGGGGACAGGGGGTGGATACGCAGTATTTT. This chain links TRBV19 with TRBJ2-3, with 11 bases that match TRBD1. J gave up 6 bases and V 3 bases, and 5 bases lay outside the gene matches. Per the germline V gene, CDR1 is LNHDA and CDR2 is SQIVND (reference sequence). The CDR3 is made up of 15 amino acids.

The chain joins TRBV6-1 to TRBJ1-2, with 8 positions matching TRBD1. The CDR3 is 16 residues long. Germline CDR1 and CDR2: MNHNS and SASEGT. V lost 2 bases to trimming and J lost 1 base; unmatched junction nucleotides: 6. DNA for the CDR3: TGTGCCAGCAGTGAATACGGGACAGGTTATAACTATGGCTACACCTTC. Protein sequence: CASSEYGTGYNYGYTF.

This clone was observed a few times. The chain employs TRBV6-6 and TRBJ1-4; D remains unclear. Germline values: CDR1 MNHNY, CDR2 SVGAGI (reference sequence). This CDR3 has 15 residues. V was clipped by 2 bases and J by 2 bases, with 9 bases between them. This CDR3 is CASSYLPGTNEKLFF. In DNA, the CDR3 is TGTGCCAGCAGTTACCTTCCGGGGACTAATGAAAAACTGTTTTTT.

The chain recombines TRBV18 with TRBJ2-1; 7 bases are a match to TRBD1. The J segment lost 6 bases and the V segment lost 4 bases, leaving 9 bases of the junction unmatched. Looked up from germline, CDR1 is KGHSH and CDR2 is LQKENI. The CDR3 is made up of 15 amino acids. The CDR3 loop is CASSLGTVHTNEQFF. CDR3 nucleotide sequence: TGTGCCAGCTCACTCGGGACAGTACATACCAATGAGCAGTTCTTC. Based on the CDR3 plus reference TRBV18 and TRBJ2-1, the full variable domain is NAGVMQNPRHLVRRRGQEARLRCSPMKGHSHVYWYRQLPEEGLKFMVYLQKENIIDESGMPKERFSAEFPKEGPSILRIQQVVRGDSAAYFCASSLGTVHTNEQFFGPGTRLTVL.

The chain employs TRBV30 and TRBJ1-1, with D tentatively TRBD1 (6 bases). The CDR3 is made up of 12 amino acids. V was cut by 4 bases and J by 1 base, with 7 bases left in between. Per germline, CDR1 GTSNPN and CDR2 SVGIG (reference sequence). CDR3 loop: CAWIRGNTEAFF. CDR3 nucleotides: TGTGCCTGGATCAGGGGGAACACTGAAGCTTTCTTT.

The chain is built from TRBV7-9 and TRBJ2-5; D might be TRBD1 (5 bases). Trimming took 5 bases from V and 0 from J, leaving 10 bases between them. This CDR3 contains 14 residues. The germline gives CDR1 SEHNR, CDR2 FQNEAQ (reference sequence). As DNA, the CDR3 is TGTGCCAGCAGCGGCAGACAGCACCAAGAGACCCAGTACTTC. Its translation is CASSGRQHQETQYF.

J is TRBJ2-7 and V is TRBV28; TRBD1 agrees at 7 bases. CDR1 and CDR2 from the germline V gene are MDHEN and SYDVKM. The CDR3 covers 14 residues. Trimming cost V 6 bases and J 7 bases; bases outside gene matches: 12. CDR3 in DNA: TGTGCCAGCAGCCCCGGGGTGACAGGGTATGAGCAGTACTTC. Amino acids: CASSPGVTGYEQYF.

This clone came up a few times. This chain links TRBV30 with TRBJ1-2; no clear D. Germline CDR1 and CDR2: GTSNPN and SVGIG (reference sequence). This CDR3 spans 12 amino acids. Deletions cut 2 bases from V and 4 bases from J, with 8 bases between. CDR3 sequence reads: CAWSFSTYGYTF. CDR3 nucleotide sequence: TGTGCCTGGAGTTTCAGTACCTATGGCTACACCTTC.

The V and J genes are TRBV27 and TRBJ2-7, with a weak D call TRBD2 (7 bases). Per the germline V gene, CDR1 is MNHEY and CDR2 is SMNVEV (reference sequence). V was shortened by 1 base and J by 2 bases, with 12 bases between the two germline ends. This CDR3 is 15 amino acids long. CDR3 amino acids: CASSLLGGQPYEQYF. CDR3 DNA: TGTGCCAGCAGTTTATTGGGGGGGCAACCCTACGAGCAGTACTTC.

This chain links TRBV5-1 with TRBJ1-1, with D tentatively TRBD1 (5 bases). V lost 2 bases to trimming and J lost 1 base, with 15 bases between them. The germline V gene encodes CDR1 SGHRS and CDR2 YFSETQ. This CDR3 is 16 amino acids long. CDR3 amino acids: CASSFYTRGGNTEAFF. In DNA form, the CDR3 reads TGCGCCAGCAGCTTCTATACCCGGGGGGGGAACACTGAAGCTTTCTTT. The whole variable domain, filled in from reference TRBV5-1 and TRBJ1-1, reads KAGVTQTPRYLIKTRGQQVTLSCSPISGHRSVSWYQQTPGQGLQFLFEYFSETQRNKGNFPGRFSGRQFSNSRSEMNVSTLELGDSALYLCASSFYTRGGNTEAFFGQGTRLTVV.

This rearrangement joins TRBV7-9 to TRBJ1-2, with 10 nucleotides matching TRBD1. The CDR3 extends over 15 amino acids. The germline CDR1 and CDR2 sequences are SEHNR and FQNEAQ (reference sequence). The ends lost 5 bases at V and 6 bases at J; junction bases unmatched: 9. In nucleotides, the CDR3 is TGTGCCAGCAGCCCAATACCGGGACAGGGGAATGGCTACACCTTC. Residues: CASSPIPGQGNGYTF.

This clone turned up a few times. The genes are TRBV7-9 and TRBJ2-5; D is possibly TRBD1 (5 bases). The CDR3 extends over 15 amino acids. The germline V and J ends were trimmed by 2 bases and 3 bases, with 13 bases remaining between them. The V gene's germline CDR1 is SEHNR and CDR2 FQNEAQ (reference sequence). The CDR3 coding sequence is TGTGCCAGCAGCTTATCCGCGACAGCAAAAGAGACCCAGTACTTC. Residues: CASSLSATAKETQYF.

J is TRBJ2-7 and V is TRBV18; 9 bases are shared with TRBD1. The CDR3 covers 15 residues. The V and J ends lost 3 bases and 5 bases, in that order; junction bases with no gene match: 8. CDR1 and CDR2 (germline): KGHSH, LQKENI. The CDR3 loop reads CASSPRDREVDEQYF. DNA for the CDR3: TGTGCCAGCTCACCCAGGGACAGGGAAGTCGACGAGCAGTACTTC.

This clone was counted once. This chain uses TRBV2 with TRBJ1-1; no clear D gene. Germline CDR1 is SNHLY and CDR2 is FYNNEI. This CDR3 spans 14 amino acids. The germline V and J ends were trimmed by 6 bases and 4 bases, with 15 bases remaining between them. CDR3 nucleotide sequence: TGTGCCAGCAGGATAGACGAGGGAGGCACTGAAGCTTTCTTT. Residues: CASRIDEGGTEAFF. Variable domain in full (rest from reference TRBV2 and TRBJ1-1): EPEVTQTPSHQVTQMGQEVILRCVPISNHLYFYWYRQILGQKVEFLVSFYNNEISEKSEIFDDQFSVERPDGSNFTLKIRSTKLEDSAMYFCASRIDEGGTEAFFGQGTRLTVV.

V gene TRBV12-3 or TRBV12-4 combines with J gene TRBJ1-2; TRBD1 agrees at 7 bases. The CDR3 loop spans 13 amino acids. After removal of 5 bases from V and 4 bases from J, the junction contained 4 bases not matched to a gene. The CDR3 sequence is CASSDRVGYGYTF. DNA of the CDR3: TGTGCCAGCAGTGACAGGGTTGGCTATGGCTACACCTTC.

The rearrangement links TRBV5-1 to TRBJ2-7, with 8 bases lining up with TRBD2. This CDR3 is 13 amino acids long. Germline V lookup: CDR1 SGHRS, CDR2 YFSETQ. The ends lost 5 bases at V and 7 bases at J; junction bases unmatched: 8. The CDR3 sequence is CASRYRGGREQYF. The CDR3 DNA reads as TGCGCCAGCAGATACCGGGGGGGCCGAGAGCAGTACTTC.

This clone was detected ten times or more. V and J are TRBV27 and TRBJ1-5, with 12 bases aligning to TRBD1. The junction had 13 bases not matched to a gene; V was cut back by 6 bases and J by 4 bases. The CDR3 has 18 residues. Germline values: CDR1 MNHEY, CDR2 SMNVEV (reference sequence). This CDR3 reads CASSPMRGTGGGNQPQHF. Written as DNA, the CDR3 is TGTGCCAGCAGCCCGATGAGAGGGACAGGGGGCGGTAATCAGCCCCAGCATTTT.

The table lists this clone with a few counts. Here the CDR3 reads CASSLYAGTGINYGYTF. CDR3 nucleotides: TGTGCCAGCTCACTATATGCCGGGACAGGTATCAACTATGGCTACACCTTC. The rearrangement joins TRBV18 to TRBJ1-2; the match to TRBD1 covers 8 bases. The junction had 12 bases not matched to a gene; V was cut back by 4 bases and J by 2 bases. Germline assignment: CDR1 KGHSH and CDR2 LQKENI. The CDR3 runs 17 residues.

This rearrangement joins TRBV12-3 or TRBV12-4 to TRBJ1-1; 7 nucleotides align to TRBD1. The CDR3 loop spans 12 amino acids. V gave up 4 bases and J gave up 7 bases; unmatched junction bases: 3. The chain's CDR3 is CASSWRDSEAFF. The CDR3 DNA follows: TGTGCCAGCAGTTGGCGGGACAGTGAAGCTTTCTTT.

V gene TRBV19 combines with J gene TRBJ2-3, with 11 bases that match TRBD2. The CDR3 covers 15 residues. Per the germline V gene, CDR1 is LNHDA and CDR2 is SQIVND (reference sequence). Germline trimming cut 3 bases from V and 1 base from J; bases unmatched to any gene: 0. The CDR3 sequence is CASSMGLAGTDTQYF. The CDR3 nucleotides read TGTGCCAGTAGTATGGGACTAGCGGGCACAGATACGCAGTATTTT.

The rearrangement joins TRBV5-1 to TRBJ2-1; unclear D gene. Germline-derived CDR1 and CDR2 are SGHRS and YFSETQ. CDR3 size: 14 residues. Trimming stripped 2 bases from V and 5 bases from J, with 11 bases between. CDR3 amino acids: CASSFSPPDNEQFF. The CDR3 region has the DNA TGCGCCAGCAGCTTTTCCCCTCCCGACAATGAGCAGTTCTTC. Looking up the rest from reference TRBV5-1 and TRBJ2-1 gives the full variable domain: KAGVTQTPRYLIKTRGQQVTLSCSPISGHRSVSWYQQTPGQGLQFLFEYFSETQRNKGNFPGRFSGRQFSNSRSEMNVSTLELGDSALYLCASSFSPPDNEQFFGPGTRLTVL.

The CDR3 DNA follows: TGTGCCAGCAGCTTGGGACAAACTGGGGCCAACGTCCTGACTTTC. As protein: CASSLGQTGANVLTF. The genes are TRBV11-2 and TRBJ2-6, with a tentative D call TRBD1 (6 bases). Germline values: CDR1 SGHAT, CDR2 FQNNGV. The CDR3 is made up of 15 amino acids. Between the trimmed V and J ends, which lost 3 bases and 2 bases, there was a span of 8 bases.

The chain joins TRBV11-2 to TRBJ1-2; tentative D call: TRBD1 (5 bases). The CDR3 spans 15 residues. V gave up 7 bases and J gave up 13 bases, with 28 bases separating them. CDR1 is SGHAT and CDR2 is FQNNGV in the germline V gene. CDR3 in amino acids: CASNLPRTGGWGVTF. The CDR3 nucleotides are TGTGCCAGCAACCTCCCACGGACCGGGGGGTGGGGTGTCACCTTC.